The T cell receptor (beta chain) described here comes from a study of beta chain features in type 1 diabetes. Findings and caveats of the study: Patients with Type 1 diabetes showed moderately but significantly shorter TCRB CDR3s in all four CD4+ subsets. A greater similarity of naive, central memory and Treg TCRB repertoires was seen among patients than among healthy donors. VDJ junctions from type 1 diabetes patients carried fewer insertions and larger deletions.

CDR3 length equals 10 residues. Germline values: CDR1 SGDLS, CDR2 YYNGEE. V lost 9 bases, J lost 7 bases, and 11 bases lay in between. About this clone itself: Its matching antigen is unknown.

Reverse transcribing all isolated RNA meant expressed TCRB transcripts were sequenced. Read counts averaged roughly 3.7 million for samples of naive, central memory and regulatory T cells. Generated by immunoSEQ multiplex PCR, the TCRdb table keeps only in-frame clones and is missing some. Altogether roughly 400,000 clones are present, roughly 16% being singletons, with the ten largest covering approximately 0.019%. Sequencing used naive CD4+ T cells from blood. The rearrangement uses TRBV9 and TRBJ2-7; D is uncertain. The receptor's source is a woman younger than 35 in good health. CDR3 DNA sequence: TGTGCCAACCCACCGACAGAGCAGTACTTC. It is translated as CANPPTEQYF. Filled out from reference TRBV9 and TRBJ2-7, the complete variable domain reads DSGVTQTPKHLITATGQRVTLRCSPRSGDLSVYWYQQSLDQGLQFLIQYYNGEERAKGNILERFSAQQFPDLHSELNLSSLELGDSALYFCANPPTEQYFGPGTRLTVT.